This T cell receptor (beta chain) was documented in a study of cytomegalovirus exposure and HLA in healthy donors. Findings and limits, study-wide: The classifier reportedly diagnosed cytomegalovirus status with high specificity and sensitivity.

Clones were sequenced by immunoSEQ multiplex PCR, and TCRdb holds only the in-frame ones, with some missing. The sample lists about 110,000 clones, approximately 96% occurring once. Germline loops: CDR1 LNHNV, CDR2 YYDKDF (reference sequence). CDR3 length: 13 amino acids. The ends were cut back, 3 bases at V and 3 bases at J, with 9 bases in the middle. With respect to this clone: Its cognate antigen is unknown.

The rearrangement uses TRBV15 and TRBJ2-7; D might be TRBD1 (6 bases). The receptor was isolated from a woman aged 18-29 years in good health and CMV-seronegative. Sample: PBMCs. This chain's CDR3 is CATSSVQGYEQYF. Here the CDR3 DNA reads TGTGCCACCAGCAGCGTACAGGGCTACGAGCAGTACTTC.